The 23 T cell receptor beta chains reported below all come from one sample, sequenced in a study of blood T cells in healthy people across ages. Together with a sample-barcoded 5' primer, a J-beta primer mix was included in a second PCR lasting roughly 7 to 11 cycles. Via MiXCR, TCRdb re-called the 5' RACE reads, giving one row per CDR3 protein. The repertoire holds about 380,000 distinct CDR3 sequences, with roughly half as singletons. The specimen was blood. These receptors originate from a man aged 55 to 70 in good health.

As for this clonotype: A junction boundary mismatches the germline segment, possibly from a read error. The genes are TRBV29-1 and TRBJ2-3; D tentatively fits TRBD1 or TRBD2 (6 bases each). From germline, CDR1 is SQVTM and CDR2 ANQGSEA. The CDR3 is made up of 14 amino acids. This chain's CDR3 is CGVRGRPAADTQYF. The DNA of the CDR3 is TGCGGCGTCCGGGGGCGCCCAGCGGCGGATACGCAGTATTTT.

The chain combines TRBV10-3 with TRBJ2-3, with a tentative D call TRBD2 (6 bases). The CDR3 contains 15 residues. Trimming took off 0 bases at V and 2 bases at J, with 9 bases between the two ends. In germline, CDR1 is ENHRY, CDR2 SYGVKD. The CDR3 here is CAISESGLSTDTQYF. The CDR3 bases are TGTGCCATCAGTGAGTCGGGACTTTCCACAGATACGCAGTATTTT.

This clonotype has a single count. The chain links TRBV12-3 or TRBV12-4 to TRBJ2-3; D is uncertain. The CDR3 extends over 15 amino acids. Trimming left V 4 bases short and J 2 bases short, with 13 bases between. The CDR3 here is CASSYGLAVTDTQYF. CDR3 in DNA: TGTGCCAGCAGTTACGGGCTCGCGGTCACAGATACGCAGTATTTT.

V and J are TRBV3-1 and TRBJ2-1; TRBD2 aligns across 12 bases. CDR3 size: 16 residues. The germline V gene has CDR1 LGHDT and CDR2 YNNKEL (reference sequence). V was pared by 4 bases and J by 10 bases, with 11 bases of the junction left unmatched. CDR3 sequence: CASSPQRTSGAREQFF. In nucleotides, the CDR3 is TGTGCCAGCAGCCCTCAACGGACTAGCGGGGCGAGGGAGCAGTTCTTC.

J is TRBJ2-6 and V is TRBV7-9; D gene ambiguous. The V end was cut by 2 bases, the J end by 3 bases, with 11 bases between. The germline V gene has CDR1 SEHNR and CDR2 FQNEAQ (reference sequence). The CDR3 runs 16 residues. The CDR3 nucleotides are TGTGCCAGCAGCTTACAAGGAAGTAGTGGGGCCAACGTCCTGACTTTC. It codes for CASSLQGSSGANVLTF. Full variable domain (remainder filled in from reference TRBV7-9 and TRBJ2-6): DTGVSQNPRHKITKRGQNVTFRCDPISEHNRLYWYRQTLGQGPEFLTYFQNEAQLEKSRLLSDRFSAERPKGSFSTLEIQRTEQGDSAMYLCASSLQGSSGANVLTFGAGSRLTVL.

In this sample, this clonotype turned up once. The chain uses TRBV24-1 and TRBJ2-7, with TRBD2 matching 7 bases. CDR1 is KGHDR and CDR2 is SFDVKD in the germline V gene. This CDR3 has 15 amino acids. The V gene end was trimmed by 3 bases and the J gene end by 7 bases; junction bases not matched to a gene: 11. CDR3 protein: CATSDPGLQHNEQYF. CDR3 nucleotide sequence: TGTGCCACCAGTGATCCGGGACTACAGCACAATGAGCAGTACTTC.

This clonotype was detected a few times. V is TRBV29-1 and J is TRBJ2-7; tentatively, D is TRBD2 (6 bases). The V and J ends lost 2 bases and 4 bases respectively, with 15 bases between them. CDR1 SQVTM and CDR2 ANQGSEA come from the germline V gene. The CDR3 covers 14 residues. The CDR3 loop reads CSVEIRGTVYEQYF. As DNA, the CDR3 is TGCAGCGTTGAAATCCGGGGGACTGTATACGAGCAGTACTTC.

This clonotype was seen at least ten times. The chain has TRBV4-3 and TRBJ2-5; 7 positions match TRBD2. The CDR3 spans 15 residues. Unmatched junction bases numbered 2, after V lost 0 bases and J lost 1 base. Germline V gene lookup returns CDR1 LGHNA and CDR2 YSLEER. CDR3: CASSQEGGAQETQYF. The CDR3 DNA follows: TGCGCCAGCAGCCAAGAGGGAGGGGCCCAAGAGACCCAGTACTTC.

The chain joins TRBV5-1 to TRBJ1-5; weak D call: TRBD1 (5 bases). Trimming took off 4 bases at V and 3 bases at J, with 20 bases between the two ends. There are 17 residues in the CDR3. The germline V gene has CDR1 SGHRS and CDR2 YFSETQ. For the CDR3, the DNA is TGCGCCAGCAGCGTCCTTCCCACGGACATAAACAATCAGCCCCAGCATTTT. Encoded protein: CASSVLPTDINNQPQHF.

For the CDR3, the DNA is TGTGCCAGCAGCCCCGGTTTCTTTGAAGCTTTCTTT. Its translation is CASSPGFFEAFF. The rearrangement joins TRBV6-2 or TRBV6-3 to TRBJ1-1; D call uncertain. Germline loops: CDR1 MNHEY, CDR2 SVGEGT. The CDR3 loop spans 12 amino acids. Trimming took off 6 bases at V and 7 bases at J, with 12 bases between the two ends.

This clonotype was observed a handful of times. This chain joins TRBV20-1 and TRBJ2-1; 15 nucleotides line up with TRBD2. After removal of 5 bases from V and 10 bases from J, the junction contained 9 bases not matched to a gene. This CDR3 has 15 amino acids. The germline V gene encodes CDR1 DFQATT and CDR2 SNEGSKA (reference sequence). DNA for the CDR3: TGCAGTGCTTCGCCGGGACTAGCGGGGGGTAGAGAGCAGTTCTTC. It yields the protein CSASPGLAGGREQFF.

The V and J genes are TRBV6-5 and TRBJ1-2; 7 positions match TRBD1. Germline V gene data show CDR1 as MNHEY and CDR2 as SVGAGI. The CDR3 spans 14 residues. Trimming removed 6 bases from V and 4 bases from J; junction bases left unmatched: 8. The DNA for the CDR3 is TGTGCCAGCAGGAACAGGGGCGGGGGCTATGGCTACACCTTC. This sequence encodes CASRNRGGGYGYTF.

Many counts were recorded for this clonotype. The V gene is TRBV20-1, the J gene TRBJ2-5; 10 bases agree with TRBD2. Trimming removed 2 bases from V and 2 bases from J; junction bases left unmatched: 5. The CDR3 contains 15 residues. Germline V CDR1 and CDR2: DFQATT, SNEGSKA (reference sequence). The CDR3 is CSARKPAGGQETQYF. The CDR3 DNA is TGCAGTGCTAGAAAACCAGCGGGGGGGCAAGAGACCCAGTACTTC.

At least ten counts were recorded for this clonotype. The chain has TRBV5-1 and TRBJ2-5; TRBD2 matches at 8 bases. With V trimmed by 2 bases and J by 1 base, 4 bases remained unmatched. The CDR3 loop spans 15 amino acids. Germline CDR1 SGHRS, CDR2 YFSETQ. In DNA, the CDR3 is TGCGCCAGCAGCTTACAGCGGGGGCCCCAAGAGACCCAGTACTTC. Its translation is CASSLQRGPQETQYF.

This rearrangement joins TRBV25-1 to TRBJ2-5; tentative D call: TRBD1 (5 bases). Trimming left V 2 bases short and J 4 bases short, with 17 bases between. Germline V gives CDR1 MGHDK, CDR2 SYGVNS. The CDR3 consists of 16 residues. CDR3 bases: TGTGCCAGCAGTGAAGGGCGGACAAATAGAGGAGAGACCCAGTACTTC. Encoded protein: CASSEGRTNRGETQYF. Full variable domain (remainder filled in from reference TRBV25-1 and TRBJ2-5): EADIYQTPRYLVIGTGKKITLECSQTMGHDKMYWYQQDPGMELHLIHYSYGVNSTEKGDLSSESTVSRIRTEHFPLTLESARPSHTSQYLCASSEGRTNRGETQYFGPGTRLLVL.

The J gene is TRBJ2-7, the V gene TRBV7-2; no firm D call. V lost 1 base to trimming and J lost 3 bases, with 4 bases between them. Germline-derived CDR1 and CDR2 are SGHTA and FQGNSA. CDR3 size: 12 residues. The chain's CDR3 is CASSLDHYEQYF. As DNA, the CDR3 is TGTGCCAGCAGCTTAGACCACTACGAGCAGTACTTC.

The V and J genes are TRBV4-1 and TRBJ2-3; 8 nucleotides match TRBD2. V was pared by 1 base and J by 0 bases, with 3 bases of the junction left unmatched. CDR1 MGHRA and CDR2 YSYEKL come from the germline V gene. The CDR3 runs to 16 residues. The CDR3 is CASSQGRGESTDTQYF. CDR3 in DNA: TGCGCCAGCAGCCAAGGGCGGGGGGAGAGCACAGATACGCAGTATTTT.

The genes are TRBV12-3 or TRBV12-4 and TRBJ2-1, with TRBD1 identical over 11 bases. Trimming at V came to 5 bases and at J to 9 bases, leaving 9 bases not matched to a gene. The length of the CDR3 is 15 residues. CDR3 loop: CASSRGTGGPREQFF. CDR3 nucleotides: TGTGCCAGCAGTCGCGGGACAGGGGGGCCTCGTGAGCAGTTCTTC.

This clonotype was seen only a few times. V and J are TRBV12-3 or TRBV12-4 and TRBJ1-2; possibly TRBD1 for D (6 bases). CDR3 size: 13 residues. Trimming removed 5 bases at V and 10 bases at J, with 17 bases between. CDR3 bases: TGTGCCAGCAGTGTAGAGGCTCGGGGGGCCTACACCTTC. Its protein is CASSVEARGAYTF.

This clonotype was found a few times. The chain uses TRBV4-3 and TRBJ2-3, with 12 bases identical to TRBD1. The germline V gene has CDR1 LGHNA and CDR2 YSLEER. This CDR3 is 16 amino acids long. With V trimmed by 3 bases and J by 3 bases, 4 bases remained unmatched. The CDR3 here is CASSQGQGAGTDTQYF. Written as DNA, the CDR3 is TGCGCCAGCAGCCAGGGACAGGGGGCAGGTACAGATACGCAGTATTTT.

V gene TRBV2 combines with J gene TRBJ1-6, with D tentatively TRBD1 (5 bases). Deletions cut 4 bases from V and 10 bases from J, with 14 bases between. CDR3 length: 14 residues. Looked up from germline, CDR1 is SNHLY and CDR2 is FYNNEI. The CDR3 reads CASSVEGSGSPLHF. CDR3 DNA: TGTGCCAGCAGTGTCGAGGGGAGCGGGTCACCCCTCCACTTT.

This clonotype appeared a few times. The J gene is TRBJ2-1, the V gene TRBV20-1; 7 positions match TRBD1. The J call may not be correct, given that the DNA end is closer to TRBJ2-7. The CDR3 is made up of 13 amino acids. Germline V gene lookup returns CDR1 DFQATT and CDR2 SNEGSKA (reference sequence). This CDR3 reads CSAPRQGVYEQYF. CDR3 nucleotide sequence: TGCAGTGCTCCCAGACAGGGTGTCTACGAGCAGTACTTC.

There are a few counts of this clonotype. The rearrangement links TRBV5-5 to TRBJ1-6; TRBD1 matches at 10 bases. The CDR3 is 18 residues long. Germline CDR1 SGHKS, CDR2 YYEKEE (reference sequence). V lost 5 bases to trimming and J lost 8 bases; unmatched junction nucleotides: 16. The CDR3 sequence: CASREELTGGLLDSPLHF. Written as DNA, the CDR3 is TGTGCCAGCAGGGAGGAATTGACAGGGGGCCTCCTTGATTCACCCCTCCACTTT.